The 2 T cell receptor beta chains below all came from one sample that was sequenced in a study of blood T cell repertoires in COVID-19. Data came from immunoSEQ multiplex PCR; TCRdb stores just in-frame clones and leaves some out. The sample lists around 180,000 clones; around 76% were seen once. Sample: PBMCs or T cells enriched from blood (not recorded which). Receptors were obtained from a woman aged 50 to 65 with acute COVID-19.

V is TRBV5-1 and J is TRBJ2-3, with TRBD1 as a possible D gene (5 bases). CDR1 and CDR2 (germline): SGHRS, YFSETQ. CDR3 length equals 16 residues. The ends were cut back, 1 base at V and 1 base at J, with 13 bases in the middle. The CDR3 loop is CASSLLLREGTDTQYF. CDR3 nucleotide sequence: TGCGCCAGCAGCTTGTTACTCAGGGAAGGCACAGATACGCAGTATTTT. Full variable domain (rest looked up from reference TRBV5-1 and TRBJ2-3): KAGVTQTPRYLIKTRGQQVTLSCSPISGHRSVSWYQQTPGQGLQFLFEYFSETQRNKGNFPGRFSGRQFSNSRSEMNVSTLELGDSALYLCASSLLLREGTDTQYFGPGTRLTVL.

The chain is built from TRBV19 and TRBJ2-2; D unclear. The V gene lost 3 bases and the J gene lost 1 base, with 9 bases spanning the gap. Germline V gene data show CDR1 as LNHDA and CDR2 as SQIVND (reference sequence). This CDR3 is built from 15 residues. The CDR3, as DNA: TGTGCCAGTAGTATCCCCGAGCTGAACACCGGGGAGCTGTTTTTT. Protein product: CASSIPELNTGELFF.